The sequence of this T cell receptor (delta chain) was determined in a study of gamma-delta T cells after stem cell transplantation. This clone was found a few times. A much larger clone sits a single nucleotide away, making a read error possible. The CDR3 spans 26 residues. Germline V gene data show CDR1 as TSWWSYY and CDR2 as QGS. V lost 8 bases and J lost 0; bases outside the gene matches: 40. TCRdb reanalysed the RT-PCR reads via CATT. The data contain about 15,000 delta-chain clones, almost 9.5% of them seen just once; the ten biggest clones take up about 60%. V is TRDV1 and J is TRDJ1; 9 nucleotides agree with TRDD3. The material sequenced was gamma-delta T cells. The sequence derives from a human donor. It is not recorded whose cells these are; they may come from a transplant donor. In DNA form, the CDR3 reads TGTGCTCTTAGGGCACCGGCCTTCTACAGGGGATACGACGGTCGGGATGGAGACCCTAACACCGATAAACTCATCTTT. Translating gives CALRAPAFYRGYDGRDGDPNTDKLIF.